What follows is one TCR beta chain and its context. The CDR3 is 13 residues long. In germline, CDR1 is SGHDT, CDR2 YYEEEE. The V gene lost 2 bases and the J gene lost 1 base, with 6 bases spanning the gap. This record comes from a study of control samples from healthy donors and cancer patients. TCRdb's copy holds only in-frame clones and misses some; the assay was immunoSEQ multiplex PCR. The table has about 180,000 clones, around 90% seen once; the top ten hold 1.4%. The sequenced sample consisted of blood. This sequence joins TRBV5-6 and TRBJ1-2; D call uncertain. This receptor was identified in a woman aged 50 to 60 in good health. CDR3 sequence (DNA): TGTGCCAGCAGCTTACCTCTTAACTATGGCTACACCTTC. It specifies CASSLPLNYGYTF.